One T cell receptor (beta chain) is described in this entry. The antigen it recognizes is unknown. Base qualities are not at hand, and no much larger clone is one base apart. In the germline V gene, CDR1 corresponds to LGHNA and CDR2 to YSLEER. V was cut back by 4 bases and J by 3 bases, leaving a gap of 15 bases between them. The CDR3 contains 16 residues, cysteine and phenylalanine counted. The entry retains the CDR3 DNA only, 48 bases that are in frame from base 1. The library relied on RT-PCR. Data came from an Illumina HiSeq 2500. TCRdb trimmed public reads at Q25 via fastp, called clones via MiXCR and kept in-frame beta chains. Rows are combined by CDR3 protein, so each entry shows the most common genes and DNA. Recorded for this sample are hundreds of thousands of distinct CDR3 sequences; 12% of them occurred a single time. The ten largest account for 10% of the sample. This entry belongs to a study of response to subunit inactivated influenza vaccine listed by TCRdb under 2018. About the full investigation: Deep quantitative profiling of the T cell receptor repertoire was used in the study to follow responses to a trivalent subunit inactivated influenza vaccine.

Results the study describes overall, beyond this receptor: It was suggested by the authors that each seasonal influenza vaccination may recruit only a limited number of new T cells.

The specimen comprised PBMCs from blood, sampled on the day of vaccination. The V gene is TRBV4-3 and the J gene is TRBJ2-2, with the D segment identity uncertain. The TCR originated in a man between 45 and 60 years old who received an inactivated influenza vaccine. Donor details come from another sample of the same person, matched by shared clones. In nucleotides, the sequence is TGCGCCAGCAGCCGCGAAAGGGTAGTTTACACCGGGGAGCTGTTTTTT. Its protein product is CASSRERVVYTGELFF.